A selection of T cell receptor beta chains follows, all from one sample in a study of CD8+ T cells in alopecia areata. Clones were read by immunoSEQ multiplex PCR, and TCRdb kept only the in-frame ones, dropping some. The data show around 100,000 clones, about three fifths seen once. The specimen was CD8+ T cells sorted from blood, collected at week 24, from a patient treated with tofacitinib. The receptor source for this set is a human donor with alopecia areata. The CDR3 runs from the conserved cysteine through the conserved F or W. A D gene is named only where the DNA matches it firmly. Only part of the rows carry a size: once, few, many, or a class if the clone is expanded.

v_gene: TRBV11-2
len: 15
abundance: NA
j_gene: TRBJ2-2
d_gene: NA
CDR3nt: TGTGCCAGCAGCTTAGATACTAGCTGGACCGGGGAGCTGTTTTTT
CDR3aa: CASSLDTSWTGELFF

v_gene: TRBV2
len: 15
abundance: NA
j_gene: TRBJ2-7
d_gene: TRBD1
CDR3nt: TGTGCCAGCAGTGCCTGGACAGGGTTCTCCTACGAGCAGTACTTC
CDR3aa: CASSAWTGFSYEQYF

v_gene: TRBV27
len: 15
abundance: NA
j_gene: TRBJ2-7
d_gene: TRBD1
CDR3nt: TGTGCCAGCAGCTCTCACAGGGGAGCAAGGCACGAGCAGTACTTC
CDR3aa: CASSSHRGARHEQYF

v_gene: TRBV6-5
len: 16
abundance: NA
j_gene: TRBJ2-7
d_gene: TRBD2
CDR3nt: TGTGCCAGCAGTTACTCGAGACTAGCGGGGTCCTACGAGCAGTACTTC
CDR3aa: CASSYSRLAGSYEQYF

v_gene: TRBV13
len: 13
abundance: NA
j_gene: TRBJ1-2
d_gene: NA
CDR3nt: TGTGCCAGCAGCTTAGGACAGGGAGACGGCTACACCTTC
CDR3aa: CASSLGQGDGYTF

v_gene: TRBV13
len: 14
abundance: NA
j_gene: TRBJ2-1
d_gene: NA
CDR3nt: TGTGCCAGCAGCTTAGGACAGGGCCGGAATGAGCAGTTCTTC
CDR3aa: CASSLGQGRNEQFF

v_gene: TRBV5-1
len: 15
abundance: NA
j_gene: TRBJ1-6
d_gene: TRBD1
CDR3nt: TGCGCCAGCAGCCGAACCCGGGACAGGGGTTCACCCCTCCACTTT
CDR3aa: CASSRTRDRGSPLHF

v_gene: TRBV29-1
len: 12
abundance: few
j_gene: TRBJ2-7
d_gene: TRBD2
CDR3nt: TGCAGCGCCGTAGCGGGGGACTACGAGCAGTACTTC
CDR3aa: CSAVAGDYEQYF

v_gene: TRBV18
len: 15
abundance: NA
j_gene: TRBJ2-1
d_gene: TRBD1
CDR3nt: TGTGCCAGCTCACCCACCCGGGACAGGGGCCATGAGCAGTTCTTC
CDR3aa: CASSPTRDRGHEQFF

v_gene: TRBV16
len: 13
abundance: few
j_gene: TRBJ2-1
d_gene: NA
CDR3nt: TGTGCCAGCAGCCAATCGACCTACAATGAGCAGTTCTTC
CDR3aa: CASSQSTYNEQFF

v_gene: TRBV12-5
len: 13
abundance: few
j_gene: TRBJ1-1
d_gene: NA
CDR3nt: TGTGCTAGTGGTTACTCAGGGCACACTGAAGCTTTCTTT
CDR3aa: CASGYSGHTEAFF